A selection of T cell receptor beta chains follows, all from one sample in a study of cytomegalovirus exposure and HLA in healthy donors. Profiled with immunoSEQ multiplex PCR; TCRdb holds only in-frame clones, not every one. The sample gives 200,000 to 250,000 clones, less than 85% of which show up once; under 0.25% is in the top ten. The material sequenced was PBMCs. Receptor source: a girl aged 2-10 years in good health and CMV-seronegative. CDR3s include the opening cysteine and the closing phenylalanine or tryptophan. The D gene is left open where the match is weak. Clone size is not always given. Where it is, it says once, few, many or a class for expanded clones.

D gene,J gene,clone size,V gene,CDR3 protein,CDR3 DNA
.,TRBJ2-2,.,TRBV11-2,CASSLGRGTGELFF,TGTGCCAGCAGCTTAGGTCGGGGCACCGGGGAGCTGTTTTTT
TRBD2,TRBJ2-1,.,TRBV7-6,CASSLGLAGGPYNEQFF,TGTGCCAGCAGCTTAGGACTAGCGGGGGGGCCTTACAATGAGCAGTTCTTC
TRBD2,TRBJ2-1,.,TRBV6-5,CASSYSTSGTYNEQFF,TGTGCCAGCAGTTACTCGACTAGCGGGACCTACAATGAGCAGTTCTTC
.,TRBJ1-2,.,TRBV29-1,CSVEQTEFYGYTF,TGCAGCGTTGAGCAGACAGAGTTCTATGGCTACACCTTC
.,TRBJ1-1,.,TRBV7-8,CASSLVPSTEAFF,TGTGCCAGCAGCTTAGTCCCGTCCACTGAAGCTTTCTTT
.,TRBJ1-2,once,TRBV5-5,CASSLTENYGYTF,TGTGCCAGCAGCCTGACAGAAAACTATGGCTACACCTTC
.,TRBJ1-3,.,TRBV27,CASSSQEGVGNTIYF,TGTGCCAGCAGTTCCCAAGAAGGGGTTGGAAACACCATATATTTT
.,TRBJ1-1,.,TRBV2,CASSGGGNEAFF,TGTGCCAGCAGTGGGGGGGGTAATGAAGCTTTCTTT
TRBD1,TRBJ2-6,.,TRBV5-1,CASSFGQGLPSGANVLTF,TGCGCCAGCAGCTTTGGACAGGGACTCCCCTCTGGGGCCAACGTCCTGACTTTC
.,TRBJ1-1,few,TRBV5-4,CASSLAIGAANTEAFF,TGTGCCAGCAGCTTGGCCATTGGGGCAGCAAACACTGAAGCTTTCTTT
.,TRBJ2-5,.,TRBV5-1,CASSLDRETQYF,TGCGCCAGCAGCTTGGATCGGGAGACCCAGTACTTC
.,TRBJ2-7,.,TRBV19,CASRLSWLVDEQYF,TGTGCCAGTAGACTCTCATGGCTAGTAGACGAGCAGTACTTC
TRBD1,TRBJ1-2,.,TRBV5-1,CASSHRDREYGYTF,TGCGCCAGCAGTCACCGGGACAGGGAGTATGGCTACACCTTC
.,TRBJ2-3,.,TRBV5-6,CASSFERISTDTQYF,TGTGCCAGCAGCTTCGAGCGGATTAGCACAGATACGCAGTATTTT
TRBD2,TRBJ2-3,.,TRBV25-1,CASSRAGGPSDTQYF,TGTGCCAGCAGCCGAGCGGGAGGGCCAAGTGATACGCAGTATTTT
.,TRBJ2-3,.,TRBV2,CASSVLLVPDTQYF,TGTGCCAGCAGTGTACTACTAGTTCCAGATACGCAGTATTTT
TRBD1,TRBJ1-4,.,TRBV7-6,CASSRQGEKLFF,TGTGCCAGCAGCAGACAGGGAGAAAAACTGTTTTTT
.,TRBJ2-1,.,TRBV13,CASMEFDSGEQFF,TGTGCCAGCATGGAGTTTGATTCGGGTGAGCAGTTCTTC
.,TRBJ2-1,once,TRBV19,CASSIGAYNEQFF,TGTGCCAGTAGTATCGGAGCTTACAATGAGCAGTTCTTC